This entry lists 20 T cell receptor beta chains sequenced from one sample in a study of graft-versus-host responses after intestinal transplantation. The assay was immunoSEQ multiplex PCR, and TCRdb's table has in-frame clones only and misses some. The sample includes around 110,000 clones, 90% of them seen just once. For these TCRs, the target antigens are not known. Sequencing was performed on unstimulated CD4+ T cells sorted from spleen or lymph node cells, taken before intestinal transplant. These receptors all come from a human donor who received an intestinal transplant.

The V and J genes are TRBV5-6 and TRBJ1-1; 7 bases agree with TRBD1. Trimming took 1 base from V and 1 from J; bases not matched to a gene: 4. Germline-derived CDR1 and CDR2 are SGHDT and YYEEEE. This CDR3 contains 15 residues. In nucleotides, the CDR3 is TGTGCCAGCAGCTTGTTTGACAGGGCGAACACTGAAGCTTTCTTT. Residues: CASSLFDRANTEAFF.

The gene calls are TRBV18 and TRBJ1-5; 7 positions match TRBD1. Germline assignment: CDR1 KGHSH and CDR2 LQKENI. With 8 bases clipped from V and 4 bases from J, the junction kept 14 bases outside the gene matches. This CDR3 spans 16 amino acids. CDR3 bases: TGTGCCAGCGCACGGGACAGAATATCGGGAAATCAGCCCCAGCATTTT. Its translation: CASARDRISGNQPQHF.

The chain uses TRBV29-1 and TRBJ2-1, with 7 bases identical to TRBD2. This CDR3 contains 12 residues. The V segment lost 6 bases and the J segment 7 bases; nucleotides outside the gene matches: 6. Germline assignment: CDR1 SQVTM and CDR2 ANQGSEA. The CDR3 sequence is CSVLTGGNEQFF. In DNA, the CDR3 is TGCAGCGTGCTGACGGGGGGAAATGAGCAGTTCTTC.

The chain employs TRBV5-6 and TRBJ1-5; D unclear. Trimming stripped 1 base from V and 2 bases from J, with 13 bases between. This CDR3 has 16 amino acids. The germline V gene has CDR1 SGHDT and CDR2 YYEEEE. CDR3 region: CASSLRQASRNQPQHF. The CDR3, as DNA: TGTGCCAGCAGCTTGCGACAAGCTTCCCGCAATCAGCCCCAGCATTTT.

The chain's CDR3 is CASSEGRPIALQFF. The DNA for the CDR3 is TGTGCCAGCAGTGAAGGCAGACCTATAGCTCTCCAGTTCTTC. The rearrangement links TRBV25-1 to TRBJ2-1; no definite D call. The germline CDR1 and CDR2 sequences are MGHDK and SYGVNS. The ends were cut back, 2 bases at V and 13 bases at J, with 18 bases in the middle. This CDR3 has 14 amino acids.

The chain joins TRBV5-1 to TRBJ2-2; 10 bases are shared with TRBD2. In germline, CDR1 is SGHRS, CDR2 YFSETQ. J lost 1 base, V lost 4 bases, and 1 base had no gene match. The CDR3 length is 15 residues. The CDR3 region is CASSRTSGNTGELFF. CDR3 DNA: TGCGCCAGCAGCCGGACTAGCGGGAACACCGGGGAGCTGTTTTTT.

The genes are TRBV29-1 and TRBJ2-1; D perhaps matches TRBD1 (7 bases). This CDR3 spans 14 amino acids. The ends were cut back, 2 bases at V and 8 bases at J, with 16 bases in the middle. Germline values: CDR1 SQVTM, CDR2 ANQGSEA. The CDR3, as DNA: TGCAGCGTTGAACGAGGGGGCGGGAACGATGAGCAGTTCTTC. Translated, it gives CSVERGGGNDEQFF.

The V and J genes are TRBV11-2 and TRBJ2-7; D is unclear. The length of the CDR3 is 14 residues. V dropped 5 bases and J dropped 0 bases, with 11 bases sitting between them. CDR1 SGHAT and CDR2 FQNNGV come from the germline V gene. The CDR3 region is CASSPRPSSYEQYF. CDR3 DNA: TGTGCCAGCAGCCCCCGTCCGAGCTCCTACGAGCAGTACTTC. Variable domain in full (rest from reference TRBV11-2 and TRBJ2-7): EAGVAQSPRYKIIEKRQSVAFWCNPISGHATLYWYQQILGQGPKLLIQFQNNGVVDDSQLPKDRFSAERLKGVDSTLKIQPAKLEDSAVYLCASSPRPSSYEQYFGPGTRLTVT.

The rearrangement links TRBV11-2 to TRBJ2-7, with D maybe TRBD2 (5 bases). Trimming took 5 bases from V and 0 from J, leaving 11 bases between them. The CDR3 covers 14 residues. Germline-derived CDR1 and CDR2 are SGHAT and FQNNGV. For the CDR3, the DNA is TGTGCCAGCAGCGGCGGTCTAGCCTCCTACGAGCAGTACTTC. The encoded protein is CASSGGLASYEQYF.

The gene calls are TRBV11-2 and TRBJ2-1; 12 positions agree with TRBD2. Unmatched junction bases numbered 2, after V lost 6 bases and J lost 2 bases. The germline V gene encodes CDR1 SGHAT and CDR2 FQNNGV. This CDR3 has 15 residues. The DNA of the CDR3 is TGTGCCAGCAGACCTAGCGGGGGGGCCTACAATGAGCAGTTCTTC. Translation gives CASRPSGGAYNEQFF.

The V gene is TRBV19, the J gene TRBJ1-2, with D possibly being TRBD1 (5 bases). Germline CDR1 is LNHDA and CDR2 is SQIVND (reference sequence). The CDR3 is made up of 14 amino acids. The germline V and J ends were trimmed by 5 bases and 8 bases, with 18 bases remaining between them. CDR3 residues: CASSQGNLPSGYTF. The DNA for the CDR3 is TGTGCCAGTAGTCAGGGAAACCTCCCGTCGGGCTACACCTTC.

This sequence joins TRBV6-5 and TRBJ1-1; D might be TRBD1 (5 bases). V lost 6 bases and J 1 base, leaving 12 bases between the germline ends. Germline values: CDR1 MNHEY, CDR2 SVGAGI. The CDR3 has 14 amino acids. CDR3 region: CASRRQSSNTEAFF. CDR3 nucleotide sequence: TGTGCCAGCAGAAGACAGTCCTCGAACACTGAAGCTTTCTTT.

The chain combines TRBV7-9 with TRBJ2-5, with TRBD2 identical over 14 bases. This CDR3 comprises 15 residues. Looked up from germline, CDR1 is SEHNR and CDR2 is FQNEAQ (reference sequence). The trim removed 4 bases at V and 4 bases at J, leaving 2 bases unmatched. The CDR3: CASSSGLAGGETQYF. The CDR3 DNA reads TGTGCCAGCAGCTCTGGACTAGCGGGAGGAGAGACCCAGTACTTC.

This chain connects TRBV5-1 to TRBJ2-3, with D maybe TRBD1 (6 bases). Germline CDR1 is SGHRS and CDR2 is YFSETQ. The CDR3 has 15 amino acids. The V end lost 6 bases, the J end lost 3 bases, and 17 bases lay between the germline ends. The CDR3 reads CASNQNRAFTDTQYF. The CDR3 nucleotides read TGCGCCAGCAATCAAAACAGGGCCTTTACAGATACGCAGTATTTT.

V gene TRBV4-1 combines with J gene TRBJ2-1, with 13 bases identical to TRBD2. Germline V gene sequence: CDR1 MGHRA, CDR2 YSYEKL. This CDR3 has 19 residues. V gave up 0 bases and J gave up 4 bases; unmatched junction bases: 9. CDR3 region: CASSQEGLAGASFYNEQFF. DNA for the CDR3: TGCGCCAGCAGCCAAGAAGGACTAGCGGGGGCCTCTTTTTACAATGAGCAGTTCTTC.

The CDR3 is CASQGKETQYF. The DNA for the CDR3 is TGTGCCAGCCAGGGGAAAGAGACCCAGTACTTC. The V and J genes are TRBV6-6 and TRBJ2-5; possibly TRBD1 for D (6 bases). In germline, CDR1 is MNHNY, CDR2 SVGAGI (reference sequence). V lost 8 bases to trimming and J lost 3 bases, with 7 bases between them. The CDR3 loop spans 11 amino acids.

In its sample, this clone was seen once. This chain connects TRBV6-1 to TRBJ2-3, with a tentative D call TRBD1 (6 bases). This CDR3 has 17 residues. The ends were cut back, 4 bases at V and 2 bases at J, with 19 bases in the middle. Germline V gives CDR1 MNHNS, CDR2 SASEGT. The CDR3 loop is CASSGTQGKLNTDTQYF. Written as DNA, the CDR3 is TGTGCCAGCAGTGGAACCCAGGGGAAACTGAACACAGATACGCAGTATTTT.

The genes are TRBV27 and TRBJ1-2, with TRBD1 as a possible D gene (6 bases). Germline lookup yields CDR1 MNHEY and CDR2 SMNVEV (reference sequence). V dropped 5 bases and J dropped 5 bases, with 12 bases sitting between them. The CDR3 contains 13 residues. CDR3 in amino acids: CASSRTGSYGYTF. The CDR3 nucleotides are TGTGCCAGCAGTCGCACAGGGTCGTATGGCTACACCTTC.

The CDR3 spells CASRGRGQGTNYGYTF. CDR3 in DNA: TGTGCCAGCAGGGGGAGGGGACAGGGAACCAACTATGGCTACACCTTC. This chain connects TRBV2 to TRBJ1-2, with 9 nucleotides matching TRBD1. Germline trimming cut 6 bases from V and 2 bases from J; bases unmatched to any gene: 10. Germline V lookup: CDR1 SNHLY, CDR2 FYNNEI. The CDR3 has 16 residues.

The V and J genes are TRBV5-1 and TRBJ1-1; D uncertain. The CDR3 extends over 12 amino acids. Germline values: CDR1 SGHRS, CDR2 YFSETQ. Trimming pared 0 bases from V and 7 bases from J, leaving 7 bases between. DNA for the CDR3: TGCGCCAGCAGCTTGGGGGCGAATGAAGCTTTCTTT. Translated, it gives CASSLGANEAFF. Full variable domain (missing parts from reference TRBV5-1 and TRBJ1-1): KAGVTQTPRYLIKTRGQQVTLSCSPISGHRSVSWYQQTPGQGLQFLFEYFSETQRNKGNFPGRFSGRQFSNSRSEMNVSTLELGDSALYLCASSLGANEAFFGQGTRLTVV.